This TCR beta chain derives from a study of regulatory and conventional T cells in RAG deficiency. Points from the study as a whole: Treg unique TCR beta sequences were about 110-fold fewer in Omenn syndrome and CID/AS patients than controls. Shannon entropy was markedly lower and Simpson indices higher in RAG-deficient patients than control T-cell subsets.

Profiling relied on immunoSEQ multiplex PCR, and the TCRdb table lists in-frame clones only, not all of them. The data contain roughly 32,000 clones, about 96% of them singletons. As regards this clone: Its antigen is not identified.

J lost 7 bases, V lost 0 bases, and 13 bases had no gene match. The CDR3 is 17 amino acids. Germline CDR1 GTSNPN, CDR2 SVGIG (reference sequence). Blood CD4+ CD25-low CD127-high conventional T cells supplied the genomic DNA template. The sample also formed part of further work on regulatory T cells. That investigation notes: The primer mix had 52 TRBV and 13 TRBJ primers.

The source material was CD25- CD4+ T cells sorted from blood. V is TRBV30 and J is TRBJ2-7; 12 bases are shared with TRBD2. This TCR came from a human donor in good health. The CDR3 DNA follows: TGTGCCTGGAGTGTTGTCTGGACTAGCGGGGACCCTAGGGAGCAGTACTTC. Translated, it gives CAWSVVWTSGDPREQYF.